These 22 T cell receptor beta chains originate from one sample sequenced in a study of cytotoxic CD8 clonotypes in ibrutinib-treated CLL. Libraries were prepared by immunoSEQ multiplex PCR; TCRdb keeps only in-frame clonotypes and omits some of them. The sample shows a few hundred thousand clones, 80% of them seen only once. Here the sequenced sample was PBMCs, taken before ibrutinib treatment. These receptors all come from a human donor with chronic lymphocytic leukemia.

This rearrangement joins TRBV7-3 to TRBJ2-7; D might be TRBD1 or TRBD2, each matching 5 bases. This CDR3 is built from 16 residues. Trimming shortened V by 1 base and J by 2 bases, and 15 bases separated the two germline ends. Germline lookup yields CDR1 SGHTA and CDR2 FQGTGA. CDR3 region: CASSLNYGTATYEQYF. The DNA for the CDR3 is TGTGCCAGCAGCTTAAATTACGGGACGGCAACCTACGAGCAGTACTTC.

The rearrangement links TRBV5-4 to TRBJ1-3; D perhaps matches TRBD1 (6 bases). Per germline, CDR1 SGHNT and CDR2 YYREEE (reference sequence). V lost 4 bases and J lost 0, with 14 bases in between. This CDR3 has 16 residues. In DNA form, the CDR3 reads TGTGCCAGCAGCCACGATGGGGGCAGCTCTGGAAACACCATATATTTT. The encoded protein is CASSHDGGSSGNTIYF.

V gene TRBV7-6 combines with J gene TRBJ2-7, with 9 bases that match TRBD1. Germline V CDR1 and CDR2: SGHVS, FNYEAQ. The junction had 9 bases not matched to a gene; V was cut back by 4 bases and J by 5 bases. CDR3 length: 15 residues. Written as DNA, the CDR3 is TGTGCCAGCAGCTACGGGACAGGGTTTCGTAACGAGCAGTACTTC. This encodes CASSYGTGFRNEQYF.

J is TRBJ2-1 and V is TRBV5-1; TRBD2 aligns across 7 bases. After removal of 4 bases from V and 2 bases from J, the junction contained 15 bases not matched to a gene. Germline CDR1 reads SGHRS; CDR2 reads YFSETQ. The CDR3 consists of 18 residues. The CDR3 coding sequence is TGCGCCAGCAGCGGGAGGGACCGCACCAGGATACCCTACAATGAGCAGTTCTTC. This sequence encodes CASSGRDRTRIPYNEQFF.

This CDR3 reads CAIRTPAGSAYEQYF. In nucleotides, the CDR3 is TGTGCCATCAGAACACCTGCAGGGAGCGCCTACGAGCAGTACTTC. The rearrangement joins TRBV10-3 to TRBJ2-7, with D perhaps matching TRBD1 or TRBD2 (5 bases each). Looked up from germline, CDR1 is ENHRY and CDR2 is SYGVKD. The CDR3 extends over 15 amino acids. Trimming shortened V by 6 bases and J by 2 bases, and 17 bases separated the two germline ends.

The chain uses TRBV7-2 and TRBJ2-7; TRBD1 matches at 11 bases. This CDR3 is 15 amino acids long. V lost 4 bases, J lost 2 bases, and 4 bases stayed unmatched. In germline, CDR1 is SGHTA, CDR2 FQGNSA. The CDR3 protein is CASSSGTGGTYEQYF. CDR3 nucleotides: TGTGCCAGCAGCTCTGGGACAGGGGGTACCTACGAGCAGTACTTC.

The CDR3, as DNA: TGTGCCATCAGTGAGTCTGGGACAGCGAACACCGGGGAGCTGTTTTTT. It translates to CAISESGTANTGELFF. V is TRBV10-3 and J is TRBJ2-2; 7 positions agree with TRBD1. V shed 0 bases and J 0 bases; nucleotides not matched to a gene: 1. Germline V CDR1 and CDR2: ENHRY, SYGVKD. CDR3 size: 16 residues.

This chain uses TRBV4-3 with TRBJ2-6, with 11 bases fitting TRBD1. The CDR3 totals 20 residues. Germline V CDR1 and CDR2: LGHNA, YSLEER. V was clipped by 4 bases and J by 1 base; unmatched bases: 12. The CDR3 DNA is TGCGCCAGCAGCCCAGGACAGGGGGCCTCAATTTGGTCTGGGGCCAACGTCCTGACTTTC. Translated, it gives CASSPGQGASIWSGANVLTF.

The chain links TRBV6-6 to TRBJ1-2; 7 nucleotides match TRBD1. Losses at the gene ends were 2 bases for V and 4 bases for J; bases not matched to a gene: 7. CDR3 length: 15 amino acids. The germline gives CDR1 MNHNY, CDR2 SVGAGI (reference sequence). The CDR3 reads CASSYVIQGTYGYTF. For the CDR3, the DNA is TGTGCCAGCAGTTACGTGATACAGGGGACCTATGGCTACACCTTC.

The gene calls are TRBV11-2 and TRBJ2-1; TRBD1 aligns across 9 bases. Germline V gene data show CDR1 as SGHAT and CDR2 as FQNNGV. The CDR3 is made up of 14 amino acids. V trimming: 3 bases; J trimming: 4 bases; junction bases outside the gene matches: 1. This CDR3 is CASSLTGGYNEQFF. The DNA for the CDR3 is TGTGCCAGCAGCTTGACAGGGGGTTACAATGAGCAGTTCTTC.

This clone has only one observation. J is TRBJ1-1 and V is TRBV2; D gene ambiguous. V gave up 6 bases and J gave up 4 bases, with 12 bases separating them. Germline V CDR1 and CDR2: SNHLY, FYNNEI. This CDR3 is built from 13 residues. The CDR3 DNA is TGTGCCAGCAGATCACGCGAAACCACTGAAGCTTTCTTT. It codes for CASRSRETTEAFF.

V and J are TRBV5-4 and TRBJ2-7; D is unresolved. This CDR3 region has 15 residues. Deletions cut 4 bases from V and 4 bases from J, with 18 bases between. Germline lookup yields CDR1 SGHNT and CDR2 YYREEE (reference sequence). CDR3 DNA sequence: TGTGCCAGCAGCGCGACCGCCGGGTTTATTTACGAGCAGTACTTC. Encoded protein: CASSATAGFIYEQYF.

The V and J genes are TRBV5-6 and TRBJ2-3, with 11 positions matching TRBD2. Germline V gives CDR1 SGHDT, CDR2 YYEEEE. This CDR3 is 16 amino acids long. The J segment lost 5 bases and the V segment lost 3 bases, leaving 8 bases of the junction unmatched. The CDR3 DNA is TGTGCCAGCAGCTCCGAACTAGCGGGAGATTTAGATACGCAGTATTTT. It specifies CASSSELAGDLDTQYF.

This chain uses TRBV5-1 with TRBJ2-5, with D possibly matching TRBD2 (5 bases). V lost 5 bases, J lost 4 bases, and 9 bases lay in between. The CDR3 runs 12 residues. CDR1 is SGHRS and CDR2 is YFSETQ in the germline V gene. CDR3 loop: CASRAEGETQYF. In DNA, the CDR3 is TGCGCCAGCAGGGCAGAGGGAGAGACCCAGTACTTC.

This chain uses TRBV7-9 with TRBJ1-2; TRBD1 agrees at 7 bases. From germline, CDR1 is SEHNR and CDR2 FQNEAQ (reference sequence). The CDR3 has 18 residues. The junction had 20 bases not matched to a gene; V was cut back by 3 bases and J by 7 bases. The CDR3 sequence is CASSLWPGETGKNGGYTF. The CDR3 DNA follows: TGTGCCAGCAGCTTGTGGCCCGGGGAGACAGGGAAGAACGGTGGCTACACCTTC.

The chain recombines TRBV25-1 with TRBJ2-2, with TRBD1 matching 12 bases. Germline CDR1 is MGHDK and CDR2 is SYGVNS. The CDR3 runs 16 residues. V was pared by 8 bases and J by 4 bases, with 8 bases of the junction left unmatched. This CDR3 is CASGDRGPKGTGELFF. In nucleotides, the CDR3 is TGTGCCAGCGGGGACAGGGGGCCCAAAGGCACCGGGGAGCTGTTTTTT.

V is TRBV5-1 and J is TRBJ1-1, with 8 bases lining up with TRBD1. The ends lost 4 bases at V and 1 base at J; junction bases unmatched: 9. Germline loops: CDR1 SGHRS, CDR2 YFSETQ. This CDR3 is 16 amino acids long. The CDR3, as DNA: TGCGCCAGCAGCCGGACCCTGACAGGGGAGAACACTGAAGCTTTCTTT. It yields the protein CASSRTLTGENTEAFF.

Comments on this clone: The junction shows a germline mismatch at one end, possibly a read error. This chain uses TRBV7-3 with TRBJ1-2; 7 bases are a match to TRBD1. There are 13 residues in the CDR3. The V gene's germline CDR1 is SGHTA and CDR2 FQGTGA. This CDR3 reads CASSLTGVEGYTF. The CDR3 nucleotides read TGTGCCAGCAGCCTAACAGGGGTAGAAGGCTACACCTTC.

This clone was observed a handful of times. DNA for the CDR3: TGCAGCGTTGAAGATCAGACAGGGCTCTGGTCCCAGTACTTC. As protein: CSVEDQTGLWSQYF. This chain uses TRBV29-1 with TRBJ2-5; 7 bases agree with TRBD1. The V gene end was trimmed by 0 bases and the J gene end by 9 bases; junction bases not matched to a gene: 10. This CDR3 comprises 14 residues. Germline-derived CDR1 and CDR2 are SQVTM and ANQGSEA. Filled out from reference TRBV29-1 and TRBJ2-5, the complete variable domain reads SAVISQKPSRDICQRGTSLTIQCQVDSQVTMMFWYRQQPGQSLTLIATANQGSEATYESGFVIDKFPISRPNLTFSTLTVSNMSPEDSSIYLCSVEDQTGLWSQYFGPGTRLLVL.

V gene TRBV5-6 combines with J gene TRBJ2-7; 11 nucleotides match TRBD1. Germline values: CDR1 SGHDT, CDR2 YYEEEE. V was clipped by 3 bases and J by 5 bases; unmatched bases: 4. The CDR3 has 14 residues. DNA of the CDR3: TGTGCCAGCAGCTCGGGGACAGGGGGGCACGAGCAGTACTTC. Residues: CASSSGTGGHEQYF.

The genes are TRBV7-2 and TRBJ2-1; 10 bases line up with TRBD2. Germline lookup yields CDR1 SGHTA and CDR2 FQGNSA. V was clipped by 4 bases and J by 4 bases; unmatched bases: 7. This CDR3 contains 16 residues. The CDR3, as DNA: TGTGCCAGCAGCTCCTATTCTAGCGGGAGTTACAATGAGCAGTTCTTC. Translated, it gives CASSSYSSGSYNEQFF.

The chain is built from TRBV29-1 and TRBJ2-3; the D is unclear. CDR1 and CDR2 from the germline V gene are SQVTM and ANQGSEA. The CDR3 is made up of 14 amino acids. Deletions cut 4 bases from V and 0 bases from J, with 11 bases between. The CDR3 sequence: CSVVFEYSTDTQYF. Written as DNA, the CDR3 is TGCAGCGTTGTTTTTGAATATAGCACAGATACGCAGTATTTT.